This TCR beta chain emerged from a study of neurological immune-mediated disorders. Germline V gene lookup returns CDR1 MNHNY and CDR2 SVGAGI (reference sequence). V was cut by 5 bases and J by 7 bases, with 12 bases left in between. The CDR3 has 13 residues. Ten or more counts support this clonotype. 5'RACE employing 10-nucleotide random UMIs yielded the cDNA. From the 5' RACE reads, TCRdb called clonotypes with MiXCR, one entry per CDR3 protein. This sample yields about 37,000 distinct CDR3 sequences, of which roughly 12% are seen a single time; around 4% belongs to the top ten. Input was 950,000 to 1,000,000 sorted T cells, either CD4+ or CD8+.

The sample comprised CD4+ T cells from blood. The origin of this receptor is a woman in her twenties or thirties with HTLV-1-associated myelopathy (HAM/TSP). The V and J genes are TRBV6-6 and TRBJ1-5; D may be TRBD1 (5 bases). CDR3 amino acids: CASSPGVLQPQHF. The CDR3, as DNA: TGTGCCAGCAGTCCGGGGGTTTTGCAGCCCCAGCATTTT.